One and the same sample provided the 2 T cell receptor beta chains below, sequenced in a study of T cell responses to AZD1222 COVID-19 vaccine (dated by TCRdb to the early 2020s). Interpreted using the paper, the time point label stands for: baseline before first vaccination. The library was made by the immunoSEQ multiplex PCR assay. TCRdb took over this immuneACCESS table, retaining in-frame rearrangements with V and J assigned. Such tables are incomplete; in checked studies, under half of the missing clones stem from an unresolved V gene, and the remainder is unexplained. The sample has about 96,000 clones on record, roughly nine tenths of them singletons. The ten biggest clones cover 26% of the sample. The sample here was peripheral blood, taken on day 0 of AZD1222 vaccination. Every receptor here comes from an adult in good health.

The chain combines TRBV2 with TRBJ1-3; D uncertain. Trimming took 2 bases from V and 7 from J, leaving 6 bases between them. The germline gives CDR1 SNHLY, CDR2 FYNNEI. This CDR3 region has 12 residues. In DNA, the CDR3 is TGTGCCAGCAGTGAACAGGCGAACACCATATATTTT. Translation: CASSEQANTIYF.

This clone was counted once. The chain recombines TRBV7-9 with TRBJ2-1; possible D gene TRBD1, 6 bases. The CDR3 contains 10 residues. V lost 6 bases and J lost 12, with 9 bases in between. Germline V gene sequence: CDR1 SEHNR, CDR2 FQNEAQ (reference sequence). The CDR3 loop reads CASREQGQFF. CDR3 in DNA: TGTGCCAGCAGAGAACAGGGGCAGTTCTTC.